This T cell receptor beta chain stems from a study of blood T cell repertoires in COVID-19 (dated by TCRdb to about 2020). Study-wide context: Collaborator samples came from the United States, Italy and Spain and covered acute and convalescent phases of COVID-19. Where HLA class I and class II types were available, the types were taken from metadata supplied by the sample provider, not from assay-based typing. The material from the prospective study consisted of cDNA or gDNA derived from T cells, B-cell-depleted T cells, or PBMCs. A freely available public database, intended as a resource for researchers studying the immune response to SARS-CoV-2, is where the repertoires were released. A de-identified subject ID, COVID-19 status, age in years and sex were almost always included in the sample metadata. The samples were drawn from two sources: the first 160 participants of the ongoing ImmuneRACE study, and 1,200 or so subjects contributed by 6 global collaborators. Deeply sampled blood TCRbeta repertoires from subjects exposed to, actively infected with, or recovered from COVID-19 were included in the dataset.

The collaborating institutions used their own protocols to collect whole blood in K2EDTA tubes. For TCRbeta analysis, collaborators shipped samples in one of three forms: frozen whole blood, isolated PBMCs, or DNA extracted from either of those sample types. The cysteine opens and the phenylalanine closes a CDR3 of 15 amino acids. The retained sequence is limited to the CDR3, 45 bases, with the frame set at the first base. V lost 4 bases and J lost 6 bases, and the count of bases not matched to a germline gene is 7. The germline V gene (reference sequence) yields LGHDT for CDR1 and YNNKEL for CDR2. In its sample, this clone was seen a few times. No cognate antigen has been identified for it. It has no much larger one-base neighbor in the sample; base qualities were not kept. TCRbeta CDR3 regions were amplified from genomic DNA by means of the immunoSEQ Assay, a bias-controlled multiplex PCR. Turning to the authors' computational methods: The number of nucleated cells in each sample was estimated from the amplification of reference gene primers within the assay. To quantify the absolute abundance of each unique TCRbeta CDR3 rearrangement, sequence reads were collapsed and filtered. For each sample, productive Simpson clonality was calculated as the square root of Simpson's diversity index over productive rearrangements. The clones in this table, taken by TCRdb from immuneACCESS, are in-frame only. Not every clone is retained; where verified, under half of the shortfall comes from an unresolved V gene, and the cause of the rest is unknown. V and J calls and clone size are copied from that table; D and trimming were computed from the DNA. The sample data list over 200,000 clones, and about 90% of these were observed just once. The ten largest account for 1.5% to 2% of the sample.

Summary of the overall study and its limitations: How much clinical and demographic metadata was included differed by source and by participant, and the metadata was provided uncurated.

The rearranged segments are TRBV3-1 (or the pseudogene TRBV3-2) and TRBJ1-5; 9 junctional bases match TRBD1. The origin of this receptor is a man aged 40-49 years with active or convalescent COVID-19. The sequencing sample was made of peripheral blood. CDR3 loop: CASSLTGGGPQPQHF. DNA sequence: TGTGCCAGCAGCCTGACAGGGGGAGGTCCTCAGCCCCAGCATTTT.